These 2 T cell receptor beta chains came from one sample sequenced in a study of T cell responses to AZD1222 COVID-19 vaccine. Clones were sequenced by immunoSEQ multiplex PCR, and TCRdb holds only the in-frame ones, with some missing. Of 130,000 or so clones in the sample, roughly 90% were seen once. Specimen: peripheral blood, collected on day 0 of AZD1222 vaccination. The source is an adult in good health.

The chain carries TRBV6-2 or TRBV6-3 and TRBJ1-3; 10 nucleotides align to TRBD1. The V gene end was trimmed by 3 bases and the J gene end by 2 bases; junction bases not matched to a gene: 4. The V gene's germline CDR1 is MNHEY and CDR2 SVGEGT. The CDR3 contains 16 residues. The CDR3 DNA is TGTGCCAGCAGTTATTCGGGACAGGGGACTGGAAACACCATATATTTT. Translating it yields CASSYSGQGTGNTIYF.

This clone was seen only a few times. The CDR3 protein is CASSMTGDVGGYTF. The CDR3 DNA follows: TGTGCCAGTAGTATGACAGGGGATGTAGGCGGCTACACCTTC. The chain links TRBV19 to TRBJ1-2, with 8 positions matching TRBD1. This CDR3 has 14 residues. V gave up 3 bases and J gave up 8 bases; unmatched junction bases: 8. CDR1 is LNHDA, CDR2 SQIVND, per germline (reference sequence).